Presented here are 16 T cell receptor beta chains from one specimen sequenced in a study of beta chain features in type 1 diabetes (dated by TCRdb to 2016 to 2019). The library was made by the immunoSEQ multiplex PCR assay. The entire amount of isolated RNA was reverse transcribed using the High Capacity cDNA Reverse Transcription Kit, so the sequenced TCRB transcripts were expressed ones. Imported from immuneACCESS, the table was reduced by TCRdb to in-frame sequences with V and J called. These copies leave out some clones; in studies compared against another copy, an unresolved V gene accounts for under half, and the cause of the remainder is not known. The sample has just over 150,000 clones on record, more than 9.5% of them singletons. Roughly 2% of the sample is taken by the ten largest. The sample taken for sequencing was central memory CD4+ T cells from blood. The source is a man in his late teens or twenties in good health.

The CDR3 coding sequence is TGCGCCAGCAGCTTGGAAGGACAGGGGGCCGCAGGGGCCAACGTCCTGACTTTC. This sequence encodes CASSLEGQGAAGANVLTF. The chain carries TRBV5-1 and TRBJ2-6; TRBD1 matches 11 bases. V shed 0 bases and J 4 bases; nucleotides not matched to a gene: 6. The V gene's germline CDR1 is SGHRS and CDR2 YFSETQ. The CDR3 is 18 amino acids.

This clone appeared a few times. A single base separates this from a much larger clone, so it may be a read error. This rearrangement joins TRBV27 to TRBJ2-6; a weak D match, TRBD1 (5 bases). The CDR3 contains 17 residues. Germline CDR1 is MNHEY and CDR2 is SMNVEV (reference sequence). CDR3 residues: CASSQLDKLSGANGLTF. Written as DNA, the CDR3 is TGTGCCAGCAGTCAACTGGACAAACTATCTGGGGCCAACGGCCTGACTTTC. The full variable domain, rest sourced from reference TRBV27 and TRBJ2-6, is EAQVTQNPRYLITVTGKKLTVTCSQNMNHEYMSWYRQDPGLGLRQIYYSMNVEVTDKGDVPEGYKVSRKEKRNFPLILESPSPNQTSLYFCASSQLDKLSGANGLTFGAGSRLTVL.

This chain joins TRBV5-1 and TRBJ1-5, with D perhaps TRBD1 (6 bases). CDR1 is SGHRS and CDR2 is YFSETQ in the germline V gene. The CDR3 contains 16 residues. The V end lost 0 bases, the J end lost 2 bases, and 12 bases lay between the germline ends. In nucleotides, the CDR3 is TGCGCCAGCAGCTTGGGCCAGCCAGGGGGCAATCAGCCCCAGCATTTT. It codes for CASSLGQPGGNQPQHF.

This clone was seen more than once but under ten times. The chain has TRBV4-1 and TRBJ2-5, with D perhaps given as TRBD1 or TRBD2 (6 bases each). From germline, CDR1 is MGHRA and CDR2 YSYEKL. V lost 1 base to trimming and J lost 5 bases, with 11 bases between them. The CDR3 extends over 14 amino acids. The CDR3 sequence is CASSQARGRETQYF. CDR3 DNA: TGCGCCAGCAGCCAAGCCCGGGGGCGGGAGACCCAGTACTTC.

V is TRBV4-2 and J is TRBJ2-1, with D perhaps TRBD1 or TRBD2 (5 bases each). V dropped 1 base and J dropped 2 bases, with 15 bases sitting between them. CDR1 and CDR2 from the germline V gene are LGHNA and YNFKEQ. The CDR3 is 17 residues long. The CDR3 is CASSQGRTGATYNEQFF. DNA for the CDR3: TGTGCCAGCAGCCAAGGACGGACCGGGGCGACCTACAATGAGCAGTTCTTC.

V usage is TRBV11-2 and J usage is TRBJ2-1; 7 nucleotides match TRBD2. Germline CDR1 and CDR2: SGHAT and FQNNGV. J gave up 1 base and V 1 base, and 1 base lay outside the gene matches. The CDR3 length is 15 residues. The CDR3 region has the DNA TGTGCCAGCAGCTTAGGGCGGGAGTCCTACAATGAGCAGTTCTTC. Protein sequence: CASSLGRESYNEQFF.

This clone was detected ten times or more. This chain connects TRBV5-4 to TRBJ2-7; the D gene is possibly TRBD1 (6 bases). With 2 bases removed from V and 1 base from J, the gap between germline ends came to 10 bases. The V gene's germline CDR1 is SGHNT and CDR2 YYREEE (reference sequence). The CDR3 extends over 14 amino acids. This CDR3 is CASSFQGSSYEQYF. CDR3 bases: TGTGCCAGCAGCTTCCAGGGGTCATCCTACGAGCAGTACTTC.

The rearrangement uses TRBV7-2 and TRBJ1-1, with TRBD1 as a possible D gene (5 bases). The length of the CDR3 is 16 residues. Germline CDR1 is SGHTA and CDR2 is FQGNSA. Between the trimmed V and J ends, which lost 5 bases and 4 bases, there was a span of 20 bases. This chain's CDR3 is CASSPRREGLSTEAFF. The CDR3 region has the DNA TGTGCCAGCAGCCCGCGAAGAGAGGGGTTGTCCACTGAAGCTTTCTTT.

V usage is TRBV7-8 and J usage is TRBJ2-4, with D perhaps TRBD2 (5 bases). The V end was cut by 1 base, the J end by 0 bases, with 16 bases between. This CDR3 has 18 amino acids. Germline lookup yields CDR1 SGHVS and CDR2 FQNEAQ. CDR3 region: CASSLEEESLLAKNIQYF. The CDR3 DNA follows: TGTGCCAGCAGCTTAGAGGAGGAGTCCTTACTAGCCAAAAACATTCAGTACTTC.

This chain links TRBV7-3 with TRBJ2-1; D is undetermined. Trimming cost V 3 bases and J 5 bases, with 5 bases left between them. Germline V gene data show CDR1 as SGHTA and CDR2 as FQGTGA. This CDR3 region has 12 residues. The CDR3 is CASSLADNEQFF. CDR3 nucleotide sequence: TGTGCCAGCAGCTTGGCGGACAATGAGCAGTTCTTC.

The rearrangement links TRBV4-3 to TRBJ2-7; the D gene is possibly TRBD1 (6 bases). Trimming took 0 bases from V and 2 from J, leaving 14 bases between them. The V gene's germline CDR1 is LGHNA and CDR2 YSLEER. This CDR3 spans 16 amino acids. The DNA of the CDR3 is TGCGCCAGCAGCCAAGAGGTTTGGCAGGGGACCTACGAGCAGTACTTC. Its protein is CASSQEVWQGTYEQYF.

V gene TRBV4-3 combines with J gene TRBJ2-2; 7 nucleotides line up with TRBD1. Germline V gene sequence: CDR1 LGHNA, CDR2 YSLEER. J gave up 5 bases and V 2 bases, and 5 bases lay outside the gene matches. The CDR3 spans 15 residues. The CDR3 DNA sequence: TGCGCCAGCAGCCAATACAGGGGACCTACCGGGGAGCTGTTTTTT. Protein: CASSQYRGPTGELFF.

A remark on this clone: One base separates it from a far larger clone, so it is likely a read error. The same CDR3 also results from other DNA sequences found in this sample. The chain is built from TRBV25-1 and TRBJ2-3; no firm D call. Trimming stripped 4 bases from V and 2 bases from J, with 13 bases between. The germline V gene has CDR1 MGHDK and CDR2 SYGVNS. The CDR3 runs to 15 residues. In DNA form, the CDR3 reads TGTGCCAGCAGTGGGTGGCCCGGGCACACAGATACGCAGTATTTT. Protein sequence: CASSGWPGHTDTQYF. Combining the CDR3 with reference TRBV25-1 and TRBJ2-3 gives the whole variable domain EADIYQTPRYLVIGTGKKITLECSQTMGHDKMYWYQQDPGMELHLIHYSYGVNSTEKGDLSSESTVSRIRTEHFPLTLESARPSHTSQYLCASSGWPGHTDTQYFGPGTRLTVL.

This clone was found many times. The V and J genes are TRBV29-1 and TRBJ2-3; TRBD2 matches 8 bases. Germline loops: CDR1 SQVTM, CDR2 ANQGSEA. CDR3 length: 16 amino acids. V was pared by 7 bases and J by 0 bases, with 12 bases of the junction left unmatched. CDR3 coding DNA: TGCAGCGCCCGGGCCACTAGCGGAACTAGCACAGATACGCAGTATTTT. It is translated as CSARATSGTSTDTQYF.

Only a few counts were recorded for this clone. This chain connects TRBV7-2 to TRBJ2-7; 9 nucleotides match TRBD1. Germline CDR1 and CDR2: SGHTA and FQGNSA. V dropped 5 bases and J dropped 7; count of bases not matched to a gene: 9. This CDR3 region has 14 residues. CDR3 loop: CASSRGQGQGEQYF. The CDR3 region has the DNA TGTGCCAGCAGCCGCGGACAGGGACAGGGTGAGCAGTACTTC.

This clone has ten or more counts. This sequence joins TRBV30 and TRBJ1-5, with 7 positions matching TRBD1. With 0 bases clipped from V and 0 bases from J, the junction kept 5 bases outside the gene matches. The CDR3 runs 16 residues. The germline CDR1 and CDR2 sequences are GTSNPN and SVGIG (reference sequence). DNA for the CDR3: TGTGCCTGGAGTGTTCAGGGGGGGCTTAGCAATCAGCCCCAGCATTTT. Encoded protein: CAWSVQGGLSNQPQHF.